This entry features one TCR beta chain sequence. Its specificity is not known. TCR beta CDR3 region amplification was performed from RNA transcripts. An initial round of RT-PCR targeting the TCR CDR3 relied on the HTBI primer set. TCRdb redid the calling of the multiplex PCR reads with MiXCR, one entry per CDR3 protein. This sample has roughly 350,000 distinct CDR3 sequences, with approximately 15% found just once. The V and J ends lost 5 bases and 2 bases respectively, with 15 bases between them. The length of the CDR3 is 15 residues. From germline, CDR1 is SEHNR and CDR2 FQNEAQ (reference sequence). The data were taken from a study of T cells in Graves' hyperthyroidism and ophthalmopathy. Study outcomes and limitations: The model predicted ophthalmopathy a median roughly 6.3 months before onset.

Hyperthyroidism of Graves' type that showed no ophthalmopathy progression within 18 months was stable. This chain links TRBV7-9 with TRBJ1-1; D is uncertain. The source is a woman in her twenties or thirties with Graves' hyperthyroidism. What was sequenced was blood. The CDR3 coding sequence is TGTGCCAGCAGCCCAGTAATTCCTACAAACACTGAAGCTTTCTTT. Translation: CASSPVIPTNTEAFF.